The sequence of this TCR beta chain was determined in a study of tumor-infiltrating lymphocytes in primary liver carcinoma. Study as a whole: Samples produced roughly 3.65 to 7.5 million productive TCRbeta reads, comparable across tissue types.

Co-extraction of both nucleic acids (RNA and DNA) used about 17-31 mg of unsorted bulk tissue. Priming with a constant-region primer yielded TCR beta cDNA from roughly 0.45 ug total RNA. Slightly modified ARM-PCR, run as three nested multiplex PCR rounds, produced the TCR beta libraries. TRBV1-TRBV30 forward primers paired with a C-beta reverse primer were used in the first two PCR rounds, which ran approximately 10 cycles each. TCRdb redid the calling of the multiplex PCR reads with MiXCR, one entry per CDR3 protein. This sample yields more than 60,000 distinct CDR3 sequences, of which roughly three quarters are seen a single time; around a quarter belongs to the top ten. This CDR3 contains 14 residues. CDR1 and CDR2 from the germline V gene are MNHNY and SVGAGI (reference sequence). Of note for this clonotype: Its ends do not fully match the called genes, so a read error is possible.

Input material: liver tumor tissue from sampling region 4. Subset of the sample: tumor region T4, right-lateral pole. This rearrangement joins TRBV6-6 to TRBJ2-3, with a tentative D call TRBD2 (5 bases). The source of this sequence is a man aged 40-50 years with primary liver carcinoma and hepatitis B virus infection. The CDR3 is CASTFLAGTDTQYF. CDR3 DNA sequence: TGTGCTAGCACTTTCCTAGCAGGAACAGATACCCAGTATTTT.